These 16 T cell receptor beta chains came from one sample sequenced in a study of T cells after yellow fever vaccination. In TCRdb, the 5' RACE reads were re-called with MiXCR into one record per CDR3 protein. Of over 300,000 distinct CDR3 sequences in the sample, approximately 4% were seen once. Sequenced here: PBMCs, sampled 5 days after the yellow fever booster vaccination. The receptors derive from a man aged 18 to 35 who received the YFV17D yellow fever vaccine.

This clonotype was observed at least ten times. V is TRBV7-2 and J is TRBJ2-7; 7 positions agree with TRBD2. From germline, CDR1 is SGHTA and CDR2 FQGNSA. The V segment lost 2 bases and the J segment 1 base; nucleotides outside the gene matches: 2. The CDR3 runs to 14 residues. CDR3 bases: TGTGCCAGCAGCTTAACGGGGGGATCCTACGAGCAGTACTTC. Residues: CASSLTGGSYEQYF.

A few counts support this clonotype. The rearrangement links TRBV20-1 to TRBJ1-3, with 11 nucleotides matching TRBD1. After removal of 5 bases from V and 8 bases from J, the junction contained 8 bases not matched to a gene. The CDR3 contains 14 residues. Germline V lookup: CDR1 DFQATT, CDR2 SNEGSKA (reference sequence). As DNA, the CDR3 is TGCAGTGCTTTTGGACAGGGGGCGCGGGACACCATATATTTT. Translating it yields CSAFGQGARDTIYF.

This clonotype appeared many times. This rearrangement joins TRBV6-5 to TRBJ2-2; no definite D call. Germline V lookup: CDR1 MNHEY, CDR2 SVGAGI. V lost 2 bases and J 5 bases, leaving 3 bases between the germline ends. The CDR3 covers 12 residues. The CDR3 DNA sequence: TGTGCCAGCAGTTACACGACCGGGGAGCTGTTTTTT. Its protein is CASSYTTGELFF.

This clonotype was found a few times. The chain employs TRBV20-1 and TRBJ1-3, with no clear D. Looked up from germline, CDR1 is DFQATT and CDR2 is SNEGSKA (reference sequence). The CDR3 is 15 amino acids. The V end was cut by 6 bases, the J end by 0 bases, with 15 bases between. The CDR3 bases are TGCAGTGCCCCCGCCCATATCTCCTCTGGAAACACCATATATTTT. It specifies CSAPAHISSGNTIYF.

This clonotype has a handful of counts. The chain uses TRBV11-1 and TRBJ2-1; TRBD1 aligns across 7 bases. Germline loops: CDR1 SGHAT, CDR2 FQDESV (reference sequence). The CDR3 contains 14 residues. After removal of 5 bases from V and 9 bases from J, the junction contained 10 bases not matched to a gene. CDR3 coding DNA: TGTGCCAGCAGCGACCGGGACAGTTCGCGTGAGCAGTTCTTC. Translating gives CASSDRDSSREQFF.

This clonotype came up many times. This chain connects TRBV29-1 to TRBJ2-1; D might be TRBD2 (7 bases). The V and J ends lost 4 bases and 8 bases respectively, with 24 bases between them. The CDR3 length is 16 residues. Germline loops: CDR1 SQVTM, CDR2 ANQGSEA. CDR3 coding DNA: TGCAGCGTTGTCCCCCCGACGGGGGGCGCCGGCGATGAGCAGTTCTTC. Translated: CSVVPPTGGAGDEQFF.

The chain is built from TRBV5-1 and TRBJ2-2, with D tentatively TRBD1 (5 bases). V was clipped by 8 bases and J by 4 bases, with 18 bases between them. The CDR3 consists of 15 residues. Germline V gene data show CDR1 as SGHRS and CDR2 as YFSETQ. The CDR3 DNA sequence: TGCGCCAGACGGAAGGTCAGGGAAGGCACCGGGGAGCTGTTTTTT. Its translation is CARRKVREGTGELFF.

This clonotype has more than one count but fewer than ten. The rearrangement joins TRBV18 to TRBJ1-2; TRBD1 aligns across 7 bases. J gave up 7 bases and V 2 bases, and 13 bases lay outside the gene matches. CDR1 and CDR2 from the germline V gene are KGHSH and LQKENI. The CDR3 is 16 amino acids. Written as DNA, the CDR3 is TGTGCCAGCTCACCAGGGGAGGGGGCCTTACTCGGTGGCTACACCTTC. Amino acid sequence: CASSPGEGALLGGYTF. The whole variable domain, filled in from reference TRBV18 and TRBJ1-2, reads NAGVMQNPRHLVRRRGQEARLRCSPMKGHSHVYWYRQLPEEGLKFMVYLQKENIIDESGMPKERFSAEFPKEGPSILRIQQVVRGDSAAYFCASSPGEGALLGGYTFGSGTRLTVV.

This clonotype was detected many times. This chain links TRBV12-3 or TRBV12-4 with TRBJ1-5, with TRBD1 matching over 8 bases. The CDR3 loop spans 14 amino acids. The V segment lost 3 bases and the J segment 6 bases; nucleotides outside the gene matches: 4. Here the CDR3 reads CASSLRQGSQPQHF. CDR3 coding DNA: TGTGCCAGCAGTTTGCGACAGGGGAGTCAGCCCCAGCATTTT.

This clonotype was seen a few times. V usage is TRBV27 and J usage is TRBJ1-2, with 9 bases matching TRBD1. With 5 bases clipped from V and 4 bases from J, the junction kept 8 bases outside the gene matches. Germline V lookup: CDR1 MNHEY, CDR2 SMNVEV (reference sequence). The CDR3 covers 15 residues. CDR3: CASSATGGHIYGYTF. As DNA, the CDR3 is TGTGCCAGCAGTGCGACAGGGGGGCATATCTATGGCTACACCTTC.

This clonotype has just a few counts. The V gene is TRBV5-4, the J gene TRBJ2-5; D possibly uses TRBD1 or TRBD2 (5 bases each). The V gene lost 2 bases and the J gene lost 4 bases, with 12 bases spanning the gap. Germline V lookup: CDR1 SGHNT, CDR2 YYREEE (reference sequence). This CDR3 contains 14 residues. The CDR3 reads CASSLPGRVETQYF. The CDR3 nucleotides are TGTGCCAGCAGCTTACCGGGGCGGGTAGAGACCCAGTACTTC.

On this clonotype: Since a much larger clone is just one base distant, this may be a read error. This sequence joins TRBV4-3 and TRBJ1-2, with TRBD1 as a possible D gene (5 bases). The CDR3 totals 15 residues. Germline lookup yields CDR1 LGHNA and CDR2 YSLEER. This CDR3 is CASSQAQGPNYGYSF. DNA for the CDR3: TGCGCCAGCAGCCAAGCTCAGGGACCTAACTATGGCTACTCCTTC.

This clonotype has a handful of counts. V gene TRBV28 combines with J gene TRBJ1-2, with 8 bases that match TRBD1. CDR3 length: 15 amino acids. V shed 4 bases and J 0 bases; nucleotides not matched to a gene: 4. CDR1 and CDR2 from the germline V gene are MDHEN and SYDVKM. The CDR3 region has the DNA TGTGCCAGCAGTTCACAGGGGGTAGCTAACTATGGCTACACCTTC. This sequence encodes CASSSQGVANYGYTF.

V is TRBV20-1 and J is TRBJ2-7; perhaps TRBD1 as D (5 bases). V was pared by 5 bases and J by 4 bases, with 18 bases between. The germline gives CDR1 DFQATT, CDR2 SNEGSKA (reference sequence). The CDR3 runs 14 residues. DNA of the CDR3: TGCAGTGCTCCCAAGACAGATGGTGGATACGAGCAGTACTTC. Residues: CSAPKTDGGYEQYF.

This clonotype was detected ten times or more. CDR3 sequence (DNA): TGTGCCAGCACCGCCGACATTTATGGGTTTGGTGACACTGAAGCTTTCTTT. Protein sequence: CASTADIYGFGDTEAFF. The rearrangement uses TRBV6-2 or TRBV6-3 and TRBJ1-1; D gene ambiguous. This CDR3 contains 17 residues. V was cut by 7 bases and J by 3 bases, with 24 bases left in between. The germline gives CDR1 MNHEY, CDR2 SVGEGT.

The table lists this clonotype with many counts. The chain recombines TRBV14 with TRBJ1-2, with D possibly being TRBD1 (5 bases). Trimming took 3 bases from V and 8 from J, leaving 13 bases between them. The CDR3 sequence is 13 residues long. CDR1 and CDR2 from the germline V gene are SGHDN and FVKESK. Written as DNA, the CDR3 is TGTGCCAGCAGCCAGCAGGGCTCGGGAGGCTACACCTTC. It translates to CASSQQGSGGYTF.